The 11 T cell receptor beta chains reported below all come from one sample, sequenced in a study of EBV T-cell therapy then PD-1 blockade in nasopharyngeal carcinoma. Treatment given: AdE1-LMPpoly-expanded autologous EBV-specific T-cell therapy followed by anti-PD-1 nivolumab. Antigen specificity for these receptors is unknown. The assay was immunoSEQ multiplex PCR, and TCRdb's table has in-frame clones only and misses some. The table includes some 20,000 clones, less than 90% detected once. The sequencing here drew on CD8+ T cells from blood, taken at roughly day 34 from a patient whose treatment included autologous EBV-specific T cells and nivolumab. The receptors stem from a man aged 40-50 years with nasopharyngeal carcinoma.

V gene TRBV6-2 or TRBV6-3 combines with J gene TRBJ2-1, with 13 nucleotides matching TRBD2. CDR1 and CDR2 (germline): MNHEY, SVGEGT. The CDR3 loop spans 16 amino acids. V shed 5 bases, J shed 8 bases, and the junction held 9 bases outside the gene matches. CDR3 protein: CASSRLTSGGRDEQFF. The CDR3 DNA reads TGTGCCAGCAGTCGCCTGACTAGCGGGGGGAGGGATGAGCAGTTCTTC.

The chain uses TRBV4-3 and TRBJ1-4; a weak D match, TRBD1 (5 bases). This CDR3 is 16 amino acids long. V was clipped by 0 bases and J by 7 bases, with 15 bases between them. Germline V gene lookup returns CDR1 LGHNA and CDR2 YSLEER. This chain's CDR3 is CASSQDRRGAGEKLFF. CDR3 in DNA: TGCGCCAGCAGCCAAGATAGGAGGGGCGCTGGTGAAAAACTGTTTTTT.

The chain uses TRBV30 and TRBJ2-3; 9 bases map to TRBD1. There are 11 residues in the CDR3. The J segment lost 13 bases and the V segment lost 3 bases, leaving 5 bases of the junction unmatched. CDR1 and CDR2 (germline): GTSNPN, SVGIG (reference sequence). As DNA, the CDR3 is TGTGCCTGGAGCGTAAGACAGGGGGAGTATTTT. It translates to CAWSVRQGEYF.

The rearrangement links TRBV28 to TRBJ1-6; D gene uncertain. This CDR3 region has 14 residues. The V and J ends lost 3 bases and 10 bases respectively, with 13 bases between them. Germline V gene sequence: CDR1 MDHEN, CDR2 SYDVKM. The DNA for the CDR3 is TGTGCCAGCAGTTTTGAGACTCCTGGGTCACCCCTCCACTTT. The encoded protein is CASSFETPGSPLHF.

As DNA, the CDR3 is TGTGCCAGCAGCGGACTAGGGGAGCAGACCCAGTACTTC. It translates to CASSGLGEQTQYF. The chain uses TRBV9 and TRBJ2-5; D is perhaps TRBD2 (6 bases). The CDR3 is 13 residues long. Germline-derived CDR1 and CDR2 are SGDLS and YYNGEE. The V gene lost 3 bases and the J gene lost 6 bases, with 12 bases spanning the gap.

The chain carries TRBV29-1 and TRBJ1-1, with 7 bases aligning to TRBD1. Looked up from germline, CDR1 is SQVTM and CDR2 is ANQGSEA. V shed 6 bases, J shed 6 bases, and the junction held 10 bases outside the gene matches. This CDR3 comprises 13 residues. For the CDR3, the DNA is TGCAGCGTGAGAACAGGGGTTGGTGCTGAAGCTTTCTTT. Translation: CSVRTGVGAEAFF. The whole variable domain, remainder taken from reference TRBV29-1 and TRBJ1-1, is SAVISQKPSRDICQRGTSLTIQCQVDSQVTMMFWYRQQPGQSLTLIATANQGSEATYESGFVIDKFPISRPNLTFSTLTVSNMSPEDSSIYLCSVRTGVGAEAFFGQGTRLTVV.

V gene TRBV7-9 combines with J gene TRBJ2-2; 9 positions match TRBD1. CDR1 SEHNR and CDR2 FQNEAQ come from the germline V gene (reference sequence). The CDR3 is made up of 16 amino acids. J was trimmed by 4 bases and V by 5 bases; bases with no gene match: 8. CDR3 residues: CASSPRRQGGTGELFF. CDR3 sequence (DNA): TGTGCCAGCAGCCCAAGAAGACAGGGGGGCACCGGGGAGCTGTTTTTT.

The chain recombines TRBV19 with TRBJ1-5; TRBD1 might be the D (5 bases). This CDR3 is built from 14 residues. Per germline, CDR1 LNHDA and CDR2 SQIVND (reference sequence). Trimming removed 7 bases from V and 0 bases from J, with 10 bases in between. This chain's CDR3 is CASNRIYSNQPQHF. The CDR3 DNA follows: TGTGCCAGTAACAGGATTTATAGCAATCAGCCCCAGCATTTT.

The chain carries TRBV11-3 and TRBJ2-1; 12 nucleotides line up with TRBD1. The CDR3 loop spans 18 amino acids. V was pared by 4 bases and J by 5 bases, with 12 bases of the junction left unmatched. In germline, CDR1 is SGHNT, CDR2 YENEEA. The CDR3 sequence is CASSSAIIGTGGNNEQFF. The CDR3 DNA reads TGTGCCAGCAGCTCCGCCATAATCGGGACAGGGGGCAACAATGAGCAGTTCTTC.

The chain employs TRBV2 and TRBJ2-7, with D maybe TRBD1 (6 bases). Between the trimmed V and J ends, which lost 3 bases and 4 bases, there was a span of 13 bases. This CDR3 spans 14 amino acids. Per germline, CDR1 SNHLY and CDR2 FYNNEI. The CDR3 DNA reads TGTGCCAGCAGTGACACGGACAGTTATTACGAGCAGTACTTC. The encoded protein is CASSDTDSYYEQYF.

The chain joins TRBV7-9 to TRBJ1-2; D gene unclear. Germline V lookup: CDR1 SEHNR, CDR2 FQNEAQ (reference sequence). There are 12 residues in the CDR3. The V end was cut by 5 bases, the J end by 4 bases, with 8 bases between. The CDR3 sequence: CASSTALYGYTF. CDR3 sequence (DNA): TGTGCCAGCAGCACCGCCCTCTATGGCTACACCTTC.